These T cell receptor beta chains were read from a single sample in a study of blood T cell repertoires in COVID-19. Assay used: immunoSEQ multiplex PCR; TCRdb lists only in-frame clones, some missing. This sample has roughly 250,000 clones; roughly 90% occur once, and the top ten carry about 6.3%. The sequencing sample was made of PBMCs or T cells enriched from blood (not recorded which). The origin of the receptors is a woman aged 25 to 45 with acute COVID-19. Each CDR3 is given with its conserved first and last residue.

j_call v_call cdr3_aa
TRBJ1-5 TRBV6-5 CASSYSRGYQPQHF
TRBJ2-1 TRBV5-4 CASSDPGAYNEQFF
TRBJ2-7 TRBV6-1 CASSEGEGTGQYF
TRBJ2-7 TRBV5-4 CASSPGQGFYEQYF
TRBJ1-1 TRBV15 CATSREGPSRGAFF
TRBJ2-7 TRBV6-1 CASSESHRVHEQYF
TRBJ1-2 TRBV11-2 CASSLVTAGPIFSYGYTF
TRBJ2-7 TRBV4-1 CASSQLAGSYEQYF
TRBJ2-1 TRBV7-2 CASSRTGSGAYNEQFF
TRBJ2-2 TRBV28 CASSLSRTGELFF
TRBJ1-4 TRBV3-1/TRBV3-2 CASSQAREKLFF
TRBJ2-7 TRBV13 CASNSKPGGYEQYF
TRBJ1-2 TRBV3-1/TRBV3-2 CASSQDGAGYGYTF
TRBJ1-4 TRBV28 CASSPLDEKLFF
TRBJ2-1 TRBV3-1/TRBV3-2 CASSQQSRTMVNEQFF
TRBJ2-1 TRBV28 CASSLPQWDRVDNEQFF
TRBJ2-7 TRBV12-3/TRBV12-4 CASSPSSYEQYF
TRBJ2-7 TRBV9 CASSAAPGQGKDEQYF
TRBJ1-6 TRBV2 CASSPHMANSPLHF
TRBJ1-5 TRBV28 CASINLLGEDQPQHF
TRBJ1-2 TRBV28 CASLGQNYGYTF
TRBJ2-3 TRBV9 CASSPAVGGAYTDTQYF
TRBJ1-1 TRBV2 CASIRVTEAFF
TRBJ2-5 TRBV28 CASSVPQGILETQYF
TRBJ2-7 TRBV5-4 CASSLGGQGVWEQYF
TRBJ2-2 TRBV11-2 CASSLVAGQGSNTGELFF
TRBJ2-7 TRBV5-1 CASSPAKTGAPRDEQYF
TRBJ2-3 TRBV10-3 CAISESEGLAGSTTQYF
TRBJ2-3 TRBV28 CASGPYTDTQYF
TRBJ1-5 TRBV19 CASSRSRTGGNQPQHF
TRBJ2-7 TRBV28 CASNPGGMGEQYF
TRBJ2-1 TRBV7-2 CASSLGQGRDEQFF
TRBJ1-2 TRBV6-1 CASSDRTGGGYTF
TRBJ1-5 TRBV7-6 CASSSGERQPQHF
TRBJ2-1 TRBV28 CASSLMALRNEQFF
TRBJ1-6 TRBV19 CASSISWDSFSPLHF
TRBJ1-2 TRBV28 CASNYGAGAKEGYTF
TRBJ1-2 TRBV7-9 CASSPTPQGVEGYTF
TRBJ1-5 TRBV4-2 CASSQGGEGQPQHF
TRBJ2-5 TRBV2 CASRPGLAFQTQYF
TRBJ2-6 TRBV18 CASSPPAGHGPTGANVLTF
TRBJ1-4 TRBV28 CASSLLGQGDEKLFF
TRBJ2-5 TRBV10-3 CANSDREQETQYF
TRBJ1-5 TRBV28 CASSYWVGSGNQPQHF
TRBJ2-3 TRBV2 CASRRDRTAPDTQYF
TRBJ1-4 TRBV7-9 CASSLRGYQANEKLFF
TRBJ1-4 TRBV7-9 CASSRVAGTTGKLFF
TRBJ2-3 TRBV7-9 CASSRTGGGTDTQYF
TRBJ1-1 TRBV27 CASSSDTELNTEAFF
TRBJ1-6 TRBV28 CASSLPRGNNSPLHF
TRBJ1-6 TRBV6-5 CASREAGGGFSPLHF
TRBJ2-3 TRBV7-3 CASSPTGSSTDTQYF
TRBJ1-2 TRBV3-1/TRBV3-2 CASSQVDNFHGYTF
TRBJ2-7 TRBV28 CASESVAYEQYF
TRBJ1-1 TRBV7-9 CASSSTLDSTEAFF
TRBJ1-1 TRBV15 CATSRPSGASTEAFF